Listed below are T cell receptor beta chains from one sample, sequenced in a study of identical twins. TCRdb used MiXCR to reprocess the 5' RACE reads, holding one entry per CDR3 protein. The table lists 300,000 to 400,000 distinct CDR3 sequences, 8.5% to 10% of them singletons, with approximately 9.3% in the top ten. Source material: naive T cells sorted from blood. All receptors derive from a woman in her forties or fifties in good health. CDR3s include the opening cysteine and the closing phenylalanine or tryptophan. Fields, in order: D gene, V gene, clone size, J gene, CDR3 DNA, CDR3 protein. D genes are given only for firm matches. Rows may omit the clone size; those that give it use once, few, many or a size class.

TRBD1	TRBV7-9	-	TRBJ2-1	TGTGCCAGCAGCCTCGGGGACAGGCCCCTCAATGAGCAGTTCTTC	CASSLGDRPLNEQFF
-	TRBV7-2	-	TRBJ2-7	TGTGCCAGCAGCTTAAATCAGGGTTGGGAGCAGTACTTC	CASSLNQGWEQYF
-	TRBV20-1	many	TRBJ2-1	TGCAGTGCTTCCCAACCCACAGGGCGAGGTGAGCAGTTCTTC	CSASQPTGRGEQFF
-	TRBV6-5	-	TRBJ1-2	TGTGCCAGCAGGTCTAATTCAGGGGAGGGAAACTATGGCTACACCTTC	CASRSNSGEGNYGYTF
-	TRBV20-1	-	TRBJ2-1	TGCAGTGCTAGAGATCTTATAGGGGGATCAAACAATGAGCAGTTCTTC	CSARDLIGGSNNEQFF
TRBD1	TRBV12-3/TRBV12-4	few	TRBJ1-1	TGTGCCAGCAGCCGACAGGGTCTCACTGAAGCTTTCTTT	CASSRQGLTEAFF
-	TRBV14	few	TRBJ1-1	TGTGCCAGCAGCCTTAGGACCTTCGCGGGCACTGAAGCTTTCTTT	CASSLRTFAGTEAFF
TRBD2	TRBV10-3	-	TRBJ2-1	TGTGCCATCGGGTTAGCGGGAGCGGACTACAATGAGCAGTTCTTC	CAIGLAGADYNEQFF
-	TRBV12-3/TRBV12-4	few	TRBJ1-2	TGTGCCAGCAGTAATCTCTCAGGTAGCTATGGCTACACCTTC	CASSNLSGSYGYTF
-	TRBV7-9	-	TRBJ2-5	TGTGCCAGCAGCATCCGGACAAGGATTCAAGAGACCCAGTACTTC	CASSIRTRIQETQYF
-	TRBV2	-	TRBJ2-5	TGTGCCAGCACGGGGCTAGCATTGACCCAGTACTTC	CASTGLALTQYF
TRBD1	TRBV5-1	-	TRBJ2-7	TGCGCCAGCAGCTCCGGGACAGGACGATACGAGCAGTACTTC	CASSSGTGRYEQYF
-	TRBV25-1	many	TRBJ2-5	TGTGCCAGCAGTGAAAGTCCGGGCACCCAAGAGACCCAGTACTTC	CASSESPGTQETQYF
-	TRBV7-2	many	TRBJ2-1	TGTGCCAGCAGCCCAGTTCTGGCTGAGCAGTTCTTC	CASSPVLAEQFF
-	TRBV12-3/TRBV12-4	few	TRBJ1-1	TGTGCCAGCAGTTTGCGACCGAGAGAAGCTTTCTTT	CASSLRPREAFF
TRBD1	TRBV29-1	-	TRBJ1-4	TGCAGCGGCCGGGACAGGGTGAATGAAAAACTGTTTTTT	CSGRDRVNEKLFF
-	TRBV7-9	-	TRBJ1-1	TGTGCCAGCAGCTTAGTACAGGGAGAAGCTTTCTTT	CASSLVQGEAFF
TRBD1	TRBV5-1	-	TRBJ1-5	TGCGCCAGCAGCTTGGACGGGACAGGTCCCAATCAGCCCCAGCATTTT	CASSLDGTGPNQPQHF
-	TRBV9	-	TRBJ1-4	TGTGCCAGCAGCGGGCAGACTAATGAAAAACTGTTTTTT	CASSGQTNEKLFF
-	TRBV7-9	-	TRBJ2-7	TGTGCCAGCAGCTTAGTGACTGATTGGTACGAGCAGTACTTC	CASSLVTDWYEQYF
TRBD2	TRBV3-1	many	TRBJ2-2	TGTGCCAGCAGCCCACGGACTAGCGGGAGGGCCACCGGGGAGCTGTTTTTT	CASSPRTSGRATGELFF
-	TRBV13	-	TRBJ1-1	TGTGCCAGCAGCCCGCTCCCCCCTCAGTGGAGCACTGAAGCTTTCTTT	CASSPLPPQWSTEAFF
-	TRBV27	-	TRBJ2-2	TGTGCCAGCAAACTAGAGGGATGGACCGGGGAGCTGTTTTTT	CASKLEGWTGELFF
-	TRBV12-3/TRBV12-4	few	TRBJ1-6	TGTGCCAGCAGTCTGAACGAAGGGCCCCGGGGTTCACCCCTCCACTTT	CASSLNEGPRGSPLHF
-	TRBV24-1	-	TRBJ1-1	TGTGCCACCAGTGATGAGGCCAGAGAAGCTTTCTTT	CATSDEAREAFF
-	TRBV28	many	TRBJ2-1	TGTGCCAGCAGTTTGGGTGACAGAAATGAGCAGTTCTTC	CASSLGDRNEQFF
-	TRBV20-1	-	TRBJ1-2	TGCAGTGCTAGAGATGGGGTTGGCTACACCTTC	CSARDGVGYTF
-	TRBV5-1	many	TRBJ2-1	TGCGCCAGCAGCTGGTTAGCGGAATTAAATGAGCAGTTCTTC	CASSWLAELNEQFF
-	TRBV5-1	many	TRBJ2-2	TGCGCCAGCAGCTTGAGTGGGACGCAGAACACCGGGGAGCTGTTTTTT	CASSLSGTQNTGELFF
TRBD2	TRBV5-1	many	TRBJ2-1	TGCGCCAGCAGCATGACTTCGGGGGGCTACAATGAGCAGTTCTTC	CASSMTSGGYNEQFF
TRBD1	TRBV6-1	few	TRBJ2-5	TGTGCCAGCGGGGGACAGTTACAAGAGACCCAGTACTTC	CASGGQLQETQYF
-	TRBV5-1	-	TRBJ1-5	TGCGCCAGCAGCTATGACGGGGATCAGCCCCAGCATTTT	CASSYDGDQPQHF
TRBD2	TRBV4-1	many	TRBJ2-1	TGCGCCAGCAGCCTAGCGGGAGGAGGCAATGAGCAGTTCTTC	CASSLAGGGNEQFF
TRBD2	TRBV9	few	TRBJ2-1	TGTGCCAGCAGCGTAGAGTTGCGGGAGTTTAATAATGAGCAGTTCTTC	CASSVELREFNNEQFF
-	TRBV4-1	few	TRBJ2-1	TGCGCCAGCAGAATCCCGGGACCTACGTCTGAGCAGTTCTTC	CASRIPGPTSEQFF
TRBD2	TRBV12-3/TRBV12-4	many	TRBJ2-5	TGTGCCAGCAGTTTAATAGCGGGAGGGGAAGAGACCCAGTACTTC	CASSLIAGGEETQYF